This T cell receptor (beta chain) was captured in a study of shared clonotypes between healthy human individuals. General study results and limits: Compared with clonotypes that all four donors shared, non-shared clonotypes had lower generation probabilities. Shared across a few donors were 4% to 6% of the naive CD4 clonotypes.

There are a few counts of this clone. Its antigen is unidentified. The CDR3 sequence is 15 residues long. The germline V gene has CDR1 SGHRS and CDR2 YFSETQ. V was pared by 4 bases and J by 3 bases, with 14 bases between. In the source study's methods: Filtering differed because ImmunoSEQ produced junction-only sequences that carried no quality scores. Produced via immunoSEQ multiplex PCR; TCRdb's table is partial and in-frame only. That table is the source of V, J and clone size, and D and trimming were worked out from the DNA. Among about a million clones listed, over 60% were seen once. The TCR sequence derives from a man aged 18-30 years in good health. The gene calls are TRBV5-1 and TRBJ1-5, with a possible D match to TRBD1 (5 bases). Specimen: memory CD4+ T cells sorted from blood. The subset was: CD45RA-negative fraction. This CDR3 is CASSLLGDNNQPQHF. CDR3 bases: TGCGCCAGCAGCCTCCTGGGGGATAACAATCAGCCCCAGCATTTT.